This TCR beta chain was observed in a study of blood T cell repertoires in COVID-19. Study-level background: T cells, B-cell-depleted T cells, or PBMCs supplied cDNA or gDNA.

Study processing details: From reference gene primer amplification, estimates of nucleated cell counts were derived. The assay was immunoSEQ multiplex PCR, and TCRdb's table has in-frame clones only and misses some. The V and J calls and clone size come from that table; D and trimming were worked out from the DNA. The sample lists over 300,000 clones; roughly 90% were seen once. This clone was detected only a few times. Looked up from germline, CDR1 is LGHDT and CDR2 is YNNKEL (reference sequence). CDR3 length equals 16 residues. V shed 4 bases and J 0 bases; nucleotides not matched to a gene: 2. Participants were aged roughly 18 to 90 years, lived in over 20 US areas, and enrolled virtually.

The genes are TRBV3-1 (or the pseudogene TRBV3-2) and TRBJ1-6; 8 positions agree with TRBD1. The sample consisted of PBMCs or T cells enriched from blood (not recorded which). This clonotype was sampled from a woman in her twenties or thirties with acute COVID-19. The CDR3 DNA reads TGTGCCAGCAGCCTAGGACAGGGCTCCTATAATTCACCCCTCCACTTT. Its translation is CASSLGQGSYNSPLHF.